A selection of T cell receptor beta chains follows, all from one sample in a study of CD8 T cells in ankylosing spondylitis. TCRdb processed the 5' RACE reads anew with MiXCR; each CDR3 protein has one entry. The sample consists of a few hundred thousand distinct CDR3 sequences, more than 9.5% of them appearing once. What was sequenced was blood, either unsorted or a sorted T cell fraction (not recorded which). The receptors derive from a male donor with ankylosing spondylitis. The CDR3 runs from the conserved cysteine through the conserved F or W. A D gene is named only where the DNA matches it firmly. Size tells how often a clone was seen (once, few, many) or the class of an expanded clone, and some rows leave it out.

few	TRBJ2-3	TRBV4-2	.	TGTGCCAGCAGCCGGGACTCGGATGCAGATACGCAGTATTTT	CASSRDSDADTQYF
.	TRBJ2-1	TRBV2	.	TGTGCCAGCGTTCACGTGCAGGGGAGCTCCTACAATGAGCAGTTCTTC	CASVHVQGSSYNEQFF
.	TRBJ2-2	TRBV2	TRBD1	TGTGCCAGCACCCGCGGGACAGGGGGTTCCGGCGGGGAGCTGTTTTTT	CASTRGTGGSGGELFF
few	TRBJ1-3	TRBV25-1	TRBD1	TGTGCCAGCAGCGCCCGTTCCGGGACAGGGGTTGGAAACACCATATATTTT	CASSARSGTGVGNTIYF
few	TRBJ2-2	TRBV7-2	.	TGTGCCAGCAGCACCCTGAGGGAAACCGGGGAGCTGTTTTTT	CASSTLRETGELFF
few	TRBJ2-1	TRBV12-3/TRBV12-4	TRBD2	TGTGCCAGCAGTTTAAGCGTGGGGGCTAGCGGGAGAGGCAATGAGCAGTTCTTC	CASSLSVGASGRGNEQFF
.	TRBJ2-1	TRBV6-5	TRBD2	TGTGCCAGCAGTCCAGCCGGGACTAGCCTGTTCTTC	CASSPAGTSLFF
.	TRBJ2-2	TRBV12-3/TRBV12-4	TRBD1	TGTGCCAGCAGAGCAGACAGGGTGATTACCGGGGAGCTGTTTTTT	CASRADRVITGELFF
.	TRBJ1-1	TRBV7-6	.	TGTGCCAGCAGCGGCTACAGGCTGAAGGAAGCTTTCTTT	CASSGYRLKEAFF
.	TRBJ2-7	TRBV12-3/TRBV12-4	.	TGTGCCAGCAGTTGGGCCCTTGGGGGGGCGCAGCTCGAGCAGTACTTC	CASSWALGGAQLEQYF
many	TRBJ1-2	TRBV7-2	TRBD1	TGTGCCAGCAGCTCCCAGACAGGGGAGAGGTATGGCTACACCTTC	CASSSQTGERYGYTF
few	TRBJ2-7	TRBV7-9	TRBD1	TGTGCCAGCAGCTTAACCGGGACAGGGGCGACCTACGAGCAGTACTTC	CASSLTGTGATYEQYF
.	TRBJ2-1	TRBV7-2	TRBD2	TGTGCCAGCAGCTTATCGCGGACTAGCGGGAGGGCCCGAAATGAGCAGTTCTTC	CASSLSRTSGRARNEQFF
.	TRBJ2-5	TRBV20-1	.	TGCAGTGCTCCCAACCAAGAGACCCAGTACTTC	CSAPNQETQYF
.	TRBJ2-3	TRBV3-1	TRBD2	TGTGCCAGCAGCCTACTAGCGGGAAGGGGAGATACGCAGTATTTT	CASSLLAGRGDTQYF
.	TRBJ1-1	TRBV20-1	.	TGCAGTGCTACCCCCGGTCTGAACACTGAAGCTTTCTTT	CSATPGLNTEAFF
.	TRBJ2-1	TRBV12-3/TRBV12-4	TRBD1	TGTGCCAGCAGGGCGACAGGGAACAATGAGCAGTTCTTC	CASRATGNNEQFF
few	TRBJ1-6	TRBV6-1	.	TGTGCCAGCACCAATAATCCCACCGAGGGGGGACCCCTCCACTTT	CASTNNPTEGGPLHF
many	TRBJ1-1	TRBV12-3/TRBV12-4	.	TGTGCCAGCAGTTTAGGCCAGCCGAAACGTGAAGCTTTCTTT	CASSLGQPKREAFF
.	TRBJ1-2	TRBV3-1	.	TGTGCCAGCAGCCATGATTCGACAAGAAACTATGGCTACACCTTC	CASSHDSTRNYGYTF
few	TRBJ2-1	TRBV24-1	.	TGTGCCACCAGTGATTTGCGGGGGTCCAATGAGCAGTTCTTC	CATSDLRGSNEQFF
few	TRBJ2-7	TRBV20-1	.	TGCAGTGCTTCACCGCGGGAAAACTCCTACGAGCAGTACTTC	CSASPRENSYEQYF
.	TRBJ2-7	TRBV24-1	.	TGTGCCACCAGTGATTTGGCAGGCGAGCAGTACTTC	CATSDLAGEQYF
.	TRBJ1-3	TRBV3-1	.	TGTGCCAGCAGTTACGGACAGAACCTTGGAAACACCATATATTTT	CASSYGQNLGNTIYF
.	TRBJ2-3	TRBV7-9	TRBD2	TGTGCCAGCAGCACCTCTAGCGGGAGGACAGATACGCAGTATTTT	CASSTSSGRTDTQYF
.	TRBJ1-1	TRBV20-1	.	TGCAGTGCTAGACAAGACCCGAACACTGAAGCTTTCTTT	CSARQDPNTEAFF
.	TRBJ2-2	TRBV20-1	.	TGCAGTGCTAGACCTTCTAACACCGGGGAGCTGTTTTTT	CSARPSNTGELFF
many	TRBJ2-3	TRBV5-1	.	TGCGCCAGCAGCCCGGACTCCTCCACAGATACGCAGTATTTT	CASSPDSSTDTQYF
few	TRBJ1-1	TRBV7-8	.	TGTGCCAGCAGCTTACTCCTGGGGCAGGCGAACACTGAAGCTTTCTTT	CASSLLLGQANTEAFF
few	TRBJ1-5	TRBV20-1	.	TGCAGTGCTAGAACGGCCAACAATCAGCCCCAGCATTTT	CSARTANNQPQHF
few	TRBJ2-3	TRBV5-1	.	TGCGCCAGCAGCTTGTTTCCGGAAAATACGCAGTATTTT	CASSLFPENTQYF
few	TRBJ1-5	TRBV6-1	.	TGTGCCAGCAGTGAGACGGCGGGGGGGGGCCCCAATCAGCCCCAGCATTTT	CASSETAGGGPNQPQHF
.	TRBJ2-3	TRBV18	.	TGTGCCAGCTCACCACGTAAGGCAGATACGCAGTATTTT	CASSPRKADTQYF
.	TRBJ2-2	TRBV12-3/TRBV12-4	.	TGTGCCAGCACCCACTGGACGGACTACACCGGGGAGCTGTTTTTT	CASTHWTDYTGELFF
many	TRBJ2-2	TRBV5-1	.	TGCGCCAGCAGCTTGGTCCAGGCCACCGGGGAGCTGTTTTTT	CASSLVQATGELFF
.	TRBJ2-3	TRBV27	.	TGTGCCAGCAGTTTATCAGGACAGCGAGGGACAGATACGCAGTATTTT	CASSLSGQRGTDTQYF
.	TRBJ2-7	TRBV20-1	TRBD2	TGCAGTGCTAGCCTAGCGGGTGCCCCTCGCGAGCAGTACTTC	CSASLAGAPREQYF
.	TRBJ2-1	TRBV20-1	TRBD2	TGCAGTGCTAGAGCTAGCGGGACAAATAACAATGAGCAGTTCTTC	CSARASGTNNNEQFF
.	TRBJ1-2	TRBV18	.	TGTGCCAGCTCACCAGGAACGACCGGGTATGGCTACACCTTC	CASSPGTTGYGYTF
many	TRBJ2-1	TRBV29-1	TRBD2	TGCAGCGTTGAAGTTTCCCTAGCGGGCAACAATGAGCAGTTCTTC	CSVEVSLAGNNEQFF
.	TRBJ2-7	TRBV11-3	.	TGTGCCAGCAGCTTAGGCGGGACCCACGAGCAGTACTTC	CASSLGGTHEQYF
.	TRBJ1-6	TRBV20-1	TRBD1	TGCAGTTCCAGGACAGGAACGAATTCACCCCTCCACTTT	CSSRTGTNSPLHF
.	TRBJ1-1	TRBV20-1	.	TGCTGTGCTAGAGATCTGGGAAAGGGCCATATGAACACTGAAGCTTTCTTT	CCARDLGKGHMNTEAFF
few	TRBJ2-4	TRBV2	.	TGTGCCAGCAGTGTTAGAGCTGGAGGCATTCAGTACTTC	CASSVRAGGIQYF
many	TRBJ2-1	TRBV7-9	.	TGTGCCAGCAGCTTAGTAGGTGACAATGAGCAGTTCTTC	CASSLVGDNEQFF
few	TRBJ2-3	TRBV11-2	.	TGTGCCAGCAGCTACCGGACTCAATGGGCAGATACGCAGTATTTT	CASSYRTQWADTQYF
few	TRBJ1-1	TRBV6-6	.	TGTGCCAGCAGTACCGGGTTCACTGAAGCTTTCTTT	CASSTGFTEAFF
few	TRBJ1-1	TRBV15	.	TGTGCCACCAGCAGAGATGAACTTTACACGAACACTGAAGCTTTCTTT	CATSRDELYTNTEAFF
few	TRBJ2-1	TRBV20-1	.	TGCAGTGCTCCCGGGTCCTACAATGAGCAGTTCTTC	CSAPGSYNEQFF
few	TRBJ2-5	TRBV10-3	TRBD1	TGTGCCATCAGTGACGCCGGGACAGGGGGAAAAGAGACCCAGTACTTC	CAISDAGTGGKETQYF
many	TRBJ1-6	TRBV4-1	.	TGCGCCAGCAGCCAATCGAATTCACCCCTCCACTTT	CASSQSNSPLHF
.	TRBJ2-7	TRBV10-1	.	TGCGCCAGCAGTGATTGGAGACGGGGGTCCTACGAGCAGTACTTC	CASSDWRRGSYEQYF
.	TRBJ1-5	TRBV20-1	.	TGCAGTGCTAGAGATGGTGCGCAAAATAGCAATCAGCCCCAGCATTTT	CSARDGAQNSNQPQHF
few	TRBJ2-7	TRBV12-3/TRBV12-4	.	TGTGCCAGCAGTCCCTACCAGGGATCACAGTACTTC	CASSPYQGSQYF
.	TRBJ1-1	TRBV7-8	.	TGTGCCAGCAGCCGAGAACTCCCTGAAGCTTTCTTT	CASSRELPEAFF